These 10 T cell receptor beta chains were sequenced from one sample in a study of brain T cells in children with intractable seizures (dated by TCRdb to the early 2020s). The time point tag for this specimen amounts to: blood from clinic visit 5 months post-surgery; TSC patient then seizure free. The protocol used for the library was the immunoSEQ multiplex PCR assay. As stored in TCRdb, this immuneACCESS dataset retains in-frame rearrangements with V and J assigned. A fraction of the clones does not appear; measured against another copy, unresolved V genes explain less than half of the discrepancy, and the remainder lacks a known reason. The sample table holds about 340,000 clones, of which about 93% were seen once. Together, the top ten hold 5% to 7% of the sample. Specimen: peripheral blood, collected 5 to 6 months after surgery. These receptors originate from a boy less than two years old with tuberous sclerosis and intractable seizures.

This chain joins TRBV7-9 and TRBJ1-1; 8 nucleotides align to TRBD1. The V and J ends lost 5 bases and 5 bases, in that order; junction bases with no gene match: 19. Germline-derived CDR1 and CDR2 are SEHNR and FQNEAQ (reference sequence). The CDR3 has 18 residues. CDR3: CASSLRVPGQDRRTEAFF. The CDR3 nucleotides read TGTGCCAGCAGCCTCAGAGTCCCGGGACAGGATCGGAGGACTGAAGCTTTCTTT.

The table lists this clone with a few counts. The chain recombines TRBV30 with TRBJ2-2, with no clear D. Germline V lookup: CDR1 GTSNPN, CDR2 SVGIG (reference sequence). V was trimmed by 1 base and J by 1 base, leaving 1 base between them. CDR3 length: 12 amino acids. CDR3 in amino acids: CAWSGNTGELFF. In DNA form, the CDR3 reads TGTGCCTGGAGTGGGAACACCGGGGAGCTGTTTTTT.

This clone was picked up one time. The rearrangement joins TRBV24-1 to TRBJ1-5, with D perhaps matching TRBD1 (6 bases). This CDR3 has 16 amino acids. V gave up 5 bases and J gave up 0 bases, with 13 bases separating them. The V gene's germline CDR1 is KGHDR and CDR2 SFDVKD. DNA of the CDR3: TGTGCCACCAGTGGAGGGACACCCCTTAGCAATCAGCCCCAGCATTTT. Translated: CATSGGTPLSNQPQHF.

This chain connects TRBV19 to TRBJ2-7; D gene uncertain. Trimming cost V 3 bases and J 0 bases, with 9 bases left between them. CDR1 and CDR2 from the germline V gene are LNHDA and SQIVND (reference sequence). This CDR3 is 14 amino acids long. Here the CDR3 DNA reads TGTGCCAGTAGTATGGGCAGTAGCTCCTACGAGCAGTACTTC. Its protein is CASSMGSSSYEQYF.

The J gene is TRBJ1-4, the V gene TRBV28; 9 positions match TRBD1. V was pared by 6 bases and J by 8 bases, with 7 bases of the junction left unmatched. Germline assignment: CDR1 MDHEN and CDR2 SYDVKM. CDR3 length: 14 amino acids. The CDR3: CASSPGQGEEKLFF. CDR3 nucleotides: TGTGCCAGCAGCCCGGGACAGGGAGAGGAAAAACTGTTTTTT.

The CDR3 nucleotides read TGCGCCAGCAGCCAAGAAAGGACTAGCGGGAGGGCCCTTGAGCAGTTCTTC. Protein product: CASSQERTSGRALEQFF. The gene calls are TRBV4-1 and TRBJ2-1, with 15 bases identical to TRBD2. Germline V lookup: CDR1 MGHRA, CDR2 YSYEKL. This CDR3 contains 17 residues. The V gene end was trimmed by 0 bases and the J gene end by 9 bases; junction bases not matched to a gene: 6.

This clone came up once. V is TRBV27 and J is TRBJ2-7, with a possible D match to TRBD2 (6 bases). With 1 base removed from V and 4 bases from J, the gap between germline ends came to 14 bases. CDR1 is MNHEY, CDR2 SMNVEV, per germline (reference sequence). The CDR3 sequence is 15 residues long. The CDR3 loop reads CASSLFSGSRYEQYF. The CDR3 DNA sequence: TGTGCCAGCAGTTTATTTTCCGGGAGCCGTTACGAGCAGTACTTC.

The gene calls are TRBV25-1 and TRBJ1-2; D unclear. The germline gives CDR1 MGHDK, CDR2 SYGVNS. V gave up 6 bases and J gave up 4 bases, with 15 bases separating them. This CDR3 is 14 amino acids long. The CDR3 region is CASSKSTQFYGYTF. The CDR3 nucleotides read TGTGCCAGCAGCAAGTCGACACAATTCTATGGCTACACCTTC.

This chain uses TRBV2 with TRBJ2-5; no firm D call. V dropped 7 bases and J dropped 2 bases, with 8 bases sitting between them. The CDR3 is 12 residues long. The V gene's germline CDR1 is SNHLY and CDR2 FYNNEI. The CDR3 loop is CASNREQETQYF. As DNA, the CDR3 is TGTGCCAGCAATCGCGAGCAAGAGACCCAGTACTTC.

This sequence joins TRBV7-9 and TRBJ2-1; 9 nucleotides match TRBD2. Trimming removed 3 bases from V and 4 bases from J; junction bases left unmatched: 10. This CDR3 comprises 17 residues. Germline V gene lookup returns CDR1 SEHNR and CDR2 FQNEAQ (reference sequence). This CDR3 is CASSFAALAGVYNEQFF. DNA of the CDR3: TGTGCCAGCAGCTTCGCCGCACTAGCGGGTGTGTACAATGAGCAGTTCTTC. The whole variable domain, remainder taken from reference TRBV7-9 and TRBJ2-1, is DTGVSQNPRHKITKRGQNVTFRCDPISEHNRLYWYRQTLGQGPEFLTYFQNEAQLEKSRLLSDRFSAERPKGSFSTLEIQRTEQGDSAMYLCASSFAALAGVYNEQFFGPGTRLTVL.